The rows below give T cell receptor beta chains drawn from one sample of a study of T cell responses to AZD1222 COVID-19 vaccine. Sequenced by immunoSEQ multiplex PCR; TCRdb stores in-frame clones only, minus some. The sample has more than 65,000 clones; 70% to 90% are singletons. The sample was peripheral blood, taken 28 days after the second AZD1222 dose. The receptors shown here come from an adult who received the AZD1222 COVID-19 vaccine. The CDR3 runs from the conserved cysteine through the conserved F or W. D genes are given only for firm matches. Some rows mark clone size as missing; the rest say once, few, many or name a class of expanded clone.

- | TRBJ2-2 | - | TRBV7-8 | CASVAGGLNTGELFF | TGTGCCAGCGTGGCCGGCGGACTGAACACCGGGGAGCTGTTTTTT
- | TRBJ2-3 | - | TRBV6-1 | CASSEGRRLADTQYF | TGTGCCAGCAGTGAAGGTCGGAGACTCGCAGATACGCAGTATTTT
- | TRBJ2-2 | - | TRBV11-3 | CASSYESPGELFF | TGTGCCAGCAGCTATGAAAGCCCCGGGGAGCTGTTTTTT
- | TRBJ2-7 | - | TRBV7-8 | CASSRSGTTSYEQYF | TGTGCCAGCAGCCGCTCCGGGACGACTTCCTACGAGCAGTACTTC
- | TRBJ2-7 | - | TRBV12-2 | CASRLGVQGHYFMSYEQYF | TGTGCAAGTCGCTTAGGAGTTCAGGGCCACTATTTTATGTCCTACGAGCAGTACTTC
- | TRBJ1-2 | - | TRBV2 | CASDGGEGGRGYTF | TGTGCCAGTGACGGGGGCGAAGGCGGTCGAGGCTACACCTTC
- | TRBJ1-2 | - | TRBV6-4 | CASGGPQTGGYTF | TGTGCCAGCGGAGGCCCCCAGACAGGTGGCTACACCTTC
few | TRBJ2-7 | - | TRBV19 | CASSELTGRSYEQYF | TGTGCCAGTAGTGAACTGACAGGTCGCTCCTACGAGCAGTACTTC
- | TRBJ2-7 | - | TRBV21-1 | CASRAGTYEQYF | TGTGCCAGCAGGGCAGGAACCTACGAGCAGTACTTC
- | TRBJ2-5 | - | TRBV11-2 | CASSSFPGQETQYF | TGTGCCAGCAGCTCATTCCCGGGGCAAGAGACCCAGTACTTC
few | TRBJ1-6 | TRBD1 | TRBV5-6 | CASGGQDRSSYNSPLHF | TGTGCCAGCGGGGGACAGGATCGGAGCTCCTATAATTCACCCCTCCACTTT
- | TRBJ2-1 | TRBD1 | TRBV11-3 | CASSPTGGGYNEQFF | TGTGCCAGCAGCCCGACAGGGGGGGGCTACAATGAGCAGTTCTTC
- | TRBJ2-1 | TRBD1 | TRBV5-1 | CASSLALGQGKFF | TGCGCCAGCAGCTTGGCCCTGGGACAGGGGAAGTTCTTC
- | TRBJ1-1 | - | TRBV6-1 | CASSEFAAFF | TGTGCCAGCAGTGAATTCGCAGCTTTCTTT
- | TRBJ2-1 | - | TRBV6-1 | CASSEGMGYSYNEQFF | TGTGCCAGCAGTGAAGGAATGGGTTACTCCTACAATGAGCAGTTCTTC
once | TRBJ2-1 | TRBD2 | TRBV7-9 | CASSLWAGGYNEQFF | TGTGCCAGCAGCTTGTGGGCGGGAGGGTACAATGAGCAGTTCTTC
- | TRBJ2-3 | TRBD2 | TRBV27 | CASSSLAGGSTDTQYF | TGTGCCAGCAGTTCCTTAGCGGGAGGTAGCACAGATACGCAGTATTTT
- | TRBJ2-5 | - | TRBV7-9 | CASSPVMETQYF | TGTGCCAGCAGCCCCGTTATGGAGACCCAGTACTTC